This TCR beta chain was retrieved from a study of control samples from healthy donors and cancer patients. CDR1 and CDR2 (germline): MNHEY, SVGAGI. The CDR3 contains 15 residues. The V and J ends lost 4 bases and 5 bases respectively, with 15 bases between them. Sequencing used immunoSEQ multiplex PCR; TCRdb keeps in-frame clones, though not all of them. This table holds fewer than 90,000 clones, 70% to 90% found once. The origin of this receptor is a woman in her forties or fifties in good health. Input material: blood. The chain employs TRBV6-5 and TRBJ2-1; D possibly matches TRBD1 or TRBD2 (6 bases each). CDR3: CASSSGVLAHNEQFF. CDR3 nucleotide sequence: TGTGCCAGCAGTTCAGGGGTACTAGCTCACAATGAGCAGTTCTTC.